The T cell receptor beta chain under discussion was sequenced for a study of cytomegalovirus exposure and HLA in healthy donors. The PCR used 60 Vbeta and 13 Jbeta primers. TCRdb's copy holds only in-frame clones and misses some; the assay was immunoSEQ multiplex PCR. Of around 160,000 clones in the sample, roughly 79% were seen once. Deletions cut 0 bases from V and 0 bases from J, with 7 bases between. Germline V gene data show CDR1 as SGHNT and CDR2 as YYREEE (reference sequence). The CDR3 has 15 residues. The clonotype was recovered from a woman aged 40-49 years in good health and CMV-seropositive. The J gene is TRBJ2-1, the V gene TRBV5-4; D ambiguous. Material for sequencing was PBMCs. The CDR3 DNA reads TGTGCCAGCAGCTTGGAGCGCTACTCCTACAATGAGCAGTTCTTC. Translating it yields CASSLERYSYNEQFF.